These 30 T cell receptor beta chains were sequenced from one sample in a study of cytomegalovirus exposure and HLA in healthy donors (dated by TCRdb to 2017 to 2019). Library preparation used the immunoSEQ multiplex PCR assay. A mixture of 60 forward primers for TCR Vbeta segments and 13 reverse primers for TCR Jbeta segments was used in the multiplex PCR. Drawn from immuneACCESS, this table holds only the in-frame rearrangements with V and J called that TCRdb kept. Clones are partly lost; checked studies trace under half to an unresolved V gene and leave the rest unexplained. The sample has under 200,000 clones on record, approximately 71% of them singletons. The leading ten clones occupy around 4.9% of the sample. Sample: PBMCs. These receptors were obtained from a male donor in good health and CMV-seronegative.

V and J are TRBV11-2 and TRBJ2-7; 9 bases align to TRBD1. CDR1 and CDR2 from the germline V gene are SGHAT and FQNNGV. This CDR3 has 15 residues. V lost 0 bases and J lost 5; bases outside the gene matches: 5. CDR3 coding DNA: TGTGCCAGCAGCTTAGAACAGGGGGCGCTGAACGAGCAGTACTTC. Amino acids: CASSLEQGALNEQYF.

V usage is TRBV27 and J usage is TRBJ2-7, with 9 positions matching TRBD1. Germline V gene data show CDR1 as MNHEY and CDR2 as SMNVEV (reference sequence). The J segment lost 1 base and the V segment lost 3 bases, leaving 4 bases of the junction unmatched. The CDR3 sequence is 15 residues long. The CDR3 loop reads CASSFHGQGSYEQYF. In DNA form, the CDR3 reads TGTGCCAGCAGTTTCCACGGACAGGGGTCCTACGAGCAGTACTTC.

V usage is TRBV7-3 and J usage is TRBJ1-2; no clear D gene. Trimming took off 2 bases at V and 2 bases at J, with 6 bases between the two ends. This CDR3 is built from 13 residues. From germline, CDR1 is SGHTA and CDR2 FQGTGA. In nucleotides, the CDR3 is TGTGCCAGCAGCTTAGGCAGAAACTATGGCTACACCTTC. Protein: CASSLGRNYGYTF.

This chain connects TRBV7-3 to TRBJ2-1; 13 bases are a match to TRBD2. The germline CDR1 and CDR2 sequences are SGHTA and FQGTGA. The junction had 9 bases not matched to a gene; V was cut back by 2 bases and J by 8 bases. The CDR3 loop spans 17 amino acids. CDR3 residues: CASSLFRTSGSWDEQFF. The CDR3 DNA reads TGTGCCAGCAGCTTATTTCGGACTAGCGGGAGTTGGGATGAGCAGTTCTTC.

This clone occurred a few times. This chain uses TRBV7-6 with TRBJ2-7; the D is unclear. The CDR3 consists of 13 residues. Germline V gene sequence: CDR1 SGHVS, CDR2 FNYEAQ. The ends were cut back, 2 bases at V and 2 bases at J, with 7 bases in the middle. CDR3 residues: CASSLHRAYEQYF. CDR3 nucleotide sequence: TGTGCCAGCAGCTTACATCGGGCCTACGAGCAGTACTTC.

The chain couples TRBV19 to TRBJ2-1, with TRBD1 matching over 7 bases. Germline V gene data show CDR1 as LNHDA and CDR2 as SQIVND (reference sequence). J lost 7 bases, V lost 5 bases, and 8 bases had no gene match. The CDR3 sequence is 14 residues long. The CDR3 reads CASSASSGGNEQFF. The CDR3 region has the DNA TGTGCCAGTAGTGCGAGTTCAGGGGGTAATGAGCAGTTCTTC.

The V and J genes are TRBV25-1 and TRBJ2-3; the match to TRBD2 covers 8 bases. Looked up from germline, CDR1 is MGHDK and CDR2 is SYGVNS. This CDR3 spans 13 amino acids. V was pared by 5 bases and J by 6 bases, with 4 bases of the junction left unmatched. DNA for the CDR3: TGTGCCAGCAGTCTAGCGGGCGGTGATACGCAGTATTTT. As protein: CASSLAGGDTQYF.

The rearrangement joins TRBV7-3 to TRBJ2-6; D not resolved. The germline gives CDR1 SGHTA, CDR2 FQGTGA. V lost 5 bases and J 4 bases, leaving 6 bases between the germline ends. This CDR3 spans 13 amino acids. The CDR3 region has the DNA TGTGCCAGCAGCCCCCGGGGGGCCAACGTCCTGACTTTC. Translated, it gives CASSPRGANVLTF. Complete variable domain (other parts from reference TRBV7-3 and TRBJ2-6): GAGVSQTPSNKVTEKGKYVELRCDPISGHTALYWYRQSLGQGPEFLIYFQGTGAADDSGLPNDRFFAVRPEGSVSTLKIQRTERGDSAVYLCASSPRGANVLTFGAGSRLTVL.

V is TRBV7-7 and J is TRBJ2-5; 9 nucleotides agree with TRBD2. Germline V gives CDR1 SSHAT, CDR2 FNYEAQ (reference sequence). The ends lost 4 bases at V and 4 bases at J; junction bases unmatched: 4. CDR3 size: 14 residues. CDR3 residues: CASSSSGRRETQYF. The CDR3 DNA follows: TGTGCCAGCAGCTCCAGCGGGAGGAGAGAGACCCAGTACTTC. Filled out from reference TRBV7-7 and TRBJ2-5, the complete variable domain reads GAGVSQSPRYKVTKRGQDVTLRCDPISSHATLYWYQQALGQGPEFLTYFNYEAQPDKSGLPSDRFSAERPEGSISTLTIQRTEQRDSAMYRCASSSSGRRETQYFGPGTRLLVL.

The gene calls are TRBV4-1 and TRBJ1-2; D unresolved. The ends were cut back, 4 bases at V and 2 bases at J, with 17 bases in the middle. The CDR3 extends over 16 amino acids. Germline CDR1 is MGHRA and CDR2 is YSYEKL. Here the CDR3 reads CASSPKKDSLNYGYTF. In DNA, the CDR3 is TGCGCCAGCAGCCCCAAAAAGGACTCCCTAAACTATGGCTACACCTTC.

This clone was counted between two and nine times. The J gene is TRBJ2-7, the V gene TRBV27, with TRBD1 identical over 9 bases. The V and J ends lost 7 bases and 7 bases, in that order; junction bases with no gene match: 8. The CDR3 is 13 residues long. Germline V lookup: CDR1 MNHEY, CDR2 SMNVEV (reference sequence). CDR3 nucleotides: TGTGCCAGCAATCCGGGACAGGGTAGTGAGCAGTACTTC. This encodes CASNPGQGSEQYF.

The chain employs TRBV18 and TRBJ1-4; perhaps TRBD1 as D (6 bases). The V gene's germline CDR1 is KGHSH and CDR2 LQKENI. V lost 3 bases to trimming and J lost 6 bases, with 14 bases between them. This CDR3 spans 15 amino acids. The CDR3 sequence: CASSPAGGRHEKLFF. The CDR3 coding sequence is TGTGCCAGCTCACCTGCGGGGGGCCGGCATGAAAAACTGTTTTTT. Full variable domain (outside the CDR3, taken from reference TRBV18 and TRBJ1-4): NAGVMQNPRHLVRRRGQEARLRCSPMKGHSHVYWYRQLPEEGLKFMVYLQKENIIDESGMPKERFSAEFPKEGPSILRIQQVVRGDSAAYFCASSPAGGRHEKLFFGSGTQLSVL.

The gene calls are TRBV9 and TRBJ1-2; 7 bases are a match to TRBD1. The CDR3 runs to 15 residues. Germline V gene lookup returns CDR1 SGDLS and CDR2 YYNGEE. J lost 0 bases, V lost 4 bases, and 6 bases had no gene match. This chain's CDR3 is CASSLGTEANYGYTF. In DNA form, the CDR3 reads TGTGCCAGCAGCTTGGGGACAGAAGCTAACTATGGCTACACCTTC.

This chain links TRBV7-9 with TRBJ2-7; TRBD2 agrees at 11 bases. Trimming took 4 bases from V and 4 from J; bases not matched to a gene: 3. The length of the CDR3 is 14 residues. The germline CDR1 and CDR2 sequences are SEHNR and FQNEAQ (reference sequence). In DNA form, the CDR3 reads TGTGCCAGCAGCTGGGGACTAGCGGATTACGAGCAGTACTTC. Translation: CASSWGLADYEQYF.

The sample holds a few counts of this clone. This rearrangement joins TRBV10-3 to TRBJ1-5, with 10 bases that match TRBD1. CDR3 size: 15 residues. Germline lookup yields CDR1 ENHRY and CDR2 SYGVKD. Losses at the gene ends were 5 bases for V and 2 bases for J; bases not matched to a gene: 3. CDR3 bases: TGTGCCATCAGTTCTGGGACAGGGGGCAATCAGCCCCAGCATTTT. Translating it yields CAISSGTGGNQPQHF.

The chain links TRBV11-3 to TRBJ2-1, with 9 bases fitting TRBD1. J was trimmed by 7 bases and V by 3 bases; bases with no gene match: 7. The CDR3 contains 15 residues. Germline loops: CDR1 SGHNT, CDR2 YENEEA. Here the CDR3 DNA reads TGTGCCAGCAGCTTCCTCAGCGGGACAGGGAATGAGCAGTTCTTC. Residues: CASSFLSGTGNEQFF.

This clone was seen just once. The J gene is TRBJ2-5, the V gene TRBV4-3; 15 bases are shared with TRBD2. The CDR3 has 18 residues. V gave up 1 base and J gave up 0 bases; unmatched junction bases: 3. Per germline, CDR1 LGHNA and CDR2 YSLEER. CDR3 coding DNA: TGCGCCAGCAGCCAAGGGACTAGCGGGAGGGCCCACCAAGAGACCCAGTACTTC. Amino acid sequence: CASSQGTSGRAHQETQYF.

This chain links TRBV5-8 with TRBJ2-7, with 10 bases fitting TRBD1. Germline values: CDR1 SGHTS, CDR2 YDEGEE. The CDR3 extends over 14 amino acids. V lost 5 bases, J lost 5 bases, and 7 bases stayed unmatched. CDR3 residues: CASRGRDRGNEQYF. The CDR3 DNA reads as TGTGCCAGCAGGGGACGGGACAGGGGCAACGAGCAGTACTTC.

J is TRBJ2-7 and V is TRBV10-3, with TRBD2 matching 9 bases. The CDR3 consists of 13 residues. Germline V gives CDR1 ENHRY, CDR2 SYGVKD. Losses at the gene ends were 4 bases for V and 3 bases for J; bases not matched to a gene: 1. CDR3 in DNA: TGTGCCATCAGTGGGACTAGCGACTACGAGCAGTACTTC. It codes for CAISGTSDYEQYF.

V usage is TRBV6-5 and J usage is TRBJ2-7, with TRBD2 as a possible D gene (5 bases). V lost 4 bases and J 4 bases, leaving 11 bases between the germline ends. CDR3 length: 13 amino acids. CDR1 and CDR2 from the germline V gene are MNHEY and SVGAGI. The CDR3 bases are TGTGCCAGCAGTTCACTAGTCACATACGAGCAGTACTTC. Its protein product is CASSSLVTYEQYF.

In DNA, the CDR3 is TGTGCCAGCAGCTCTCAGGACTCAGCAGTCGAGCAGTACTTC. Protein sequence: CASSSQDSAVEQYF. This sequence joins TRBV4-2 and TRBJ2-7; D is perhaps TRBD2 (5 bases). This CDR3 comprises 14 residues. V was cut by 5 bases and J by 6 bases, with 17 bases left in between. Germline lookup yields CDR1 LGHNA and CDR2 YNFKEQ.

V and J are TRBV28 and TRBJ2-2, with TRBD2 matching over 8 bases. This CDR3 region has 15 residues. Germline loops: CDR1 MDHEN, CDR2 SYDVKM. V lost 7 bases and J lost 7; bases outside the gene matches: 11. CDR3 sequence reads: CASITSGTSGGELFF. The CDR3 coding sequence is TGTGCCAGCATCACTTCCGGGACTAGTGGCGGGGAGCTGTTTTTT.

The chain recombines TRBV5-1 with TRBJ2-7; 10 nucleotides line up with TRBD1. Trimming removed 4 bases from V and 3 bases from J; junction bases left unmatched: 7. CDR1 is SGHRS, CDR2 YFSETQ, per germline. The CDR3 has 15 amino acids. This chain's CDR3 is CASSARDRGHYEQYF. For the CDR3, the DNA is TGCGCCAGCAGCGCCCGGGACAGGGGCCACTACGAGCAGTACTTC.

The rearrangement uses TRBV7-9 and TRBJ2-1; weak D call: TRBD1 (5 bases). Trimming removed 6 bases from V and 5 bases from J, with 11 bases in between. This CDR3 has 13 amino acids. Looked up from germline, CDR1 is SEHNR and CDR2 is FQNEAQ (reference sequence). CDR3 sequence reads: CASSPRQNNEQFF. The DNA for the CDR3 is TGTGCCAGCAGTCCCCGACAGAACAATGAGCAGTTCTTC. The full variable domain, in which reference TRBV7-9 and TRBJ2-1 provide the parts outside the CDR3, is DTGVSQNPRHKITKRGQNVTFRCDPISEHNRLYWYRQTLGQGPEFLTYFQNEAQLEKSRLLSDRFSAERPKGSFSTLEIQRTEQGDSAMYLCASSPRQNNEQFFGPGTRLTVL.

The CDR3 bases are TGTGCCAGCGGGACTAATCAGCCCCAGCATTTT. Its translation is CASGTNQPQHF. This chain uses TRBV25-1 with TRBJ1-5; D possibly corresponds to TRBD1 (5 bases). This CDR3 spans 11 amino acids. V lost 8 bases and J lost 4, with 6 bases in between. Germline CDR1 and CDR2: MGHDK and SYGVNS.

This sequence joins TRBV19 and TRBJ1-2; TRBD1 might be the D (5 bases). The germline V and J ends were trimmed by 7 bases and 8 bases, with 11 bases remaining between them. Germline V gives CDR1 LNHDA, CDR2 SQIVND (reference sequence). The CDR3 is 11 residues long. CDR3 nucleotides: TGTGCCAGTACCTTGGGGCACGGCTACACCTTC. Encoded protein: CASTLGHGYTF.

Comments on this clone: The germline gene is not matched at one end of the junction; a read error may be the cause. The chain employs TRBV10-3 and TRBJ2-5, with 7 bases lining up with TRBD1. The germline V gene encodes CDR1 ENHRY and CDR2 SYGVKD. This CDR3 comprises 13 residues. CDR3 loop: CAIQDRVEEPQYF. In nucleotides, the CDR3 is TGTGCCATCCAAGACAGGGTTGAAGAGCCCCAGTACTTC.

The rearrangement uses TRBV5-1 and TRBJ1-6; 7 bases are shared with TRBD1. CDR1 is SGHRS, CDR2 YFSETQ, per germline. V trimming: 0 bases; J trimming: 11 bases; junction bases outside the gene matches: 5. This CDR3 comprises 14 residues. This CDR3 reads CASSLGQGWTPLHF. The DNA for the CDR3 is TGCGCCAGCAGCTTGGGACAGGGTTGGACACCCCTCCACTTT.

This clone showed up just a few times. The junction departs from the called germline gene at one end, perhaps through a read error. Different DNA sequences within this sample yield the same CDR3. This chain joins TRBV9 and TRBJ2-7; 9 bases match TRBD1. The germline CDR1 and CDR2 sequences are SGDLS and YYNGEE. CDR3 length equals 13 residues. The chain's CDR3 is CASSAGTGNEQYF. The CDR3 coding sequence is TGCGCCAGCAGCGCGGGGACAGGGAACGAGCAGTACTTC.

This sequence joins TRBV7-9 and TRBJ1-1; D might be TRBD1 (5 bases). CDR1 is SEHNR and CDR2 is FQNEAQ in the germline V gene (reference sequence). There are 14 residues in the CDR3. Trimming shortened V by 3 bases and J by 3 bases, and 11 bases separated the two germline ends. Here the CDR3 reads CASSFKGLDTEAFF. The DNA of the CDR3 is TGTGCCAGCAGCTTTAAGGGGCTGGACACTGAAGCTTTCTTT.